This T cell receptor beta chain came from a study of CXCR3-negative and CXCR3-positive naive CD8 T cells. Notes on the study in general: CXCR3-positive naive cells had more hydrophobic TRB CDR3s than CXCR3-negative naive cells. PBMCs showed partially decreased CXCR3 expression after cryopreservation, and most assays used fresh PBMCs. CXCR3-negative and CXCR3-positive naive cells shared comparable TRBV-TRBJ usage, but memory cells did not. Naive subsets had comparable surface CD5; TCR strength was inferred from TRB CDR3 properties.

Comments on this clonotype: Its antigen is still unknown.

5' RACE that incorporated UMI labels was used to prepare the TRB cDNA libraries. TCRdb reanalyzed the 5' RACE reads and collapses them to one entry per CDR3 protein, without DNA. Its table lists 150,000 or so distinct CDR3 sequences. Per germline, CDR1 MNHEY and CDR2 SVGAGI. The CDR3 sequence is 13 residues long. The sequenced material came from naive CXCR3+ CD8+ T cells from blood. As for subset: CD45RO-CCR7+CD27+CD95- naive CD8+ T cells expressing CXCR3 (TNR3+). This chain connects TRBV6-5 to TRBJ2-3; no DNA is available, so the TRBD1 call from TCRdb remains unchecked. The source of this sequence is a human donor in good health. Some clones in this sample may be carry-over from other donors' samples. CDR3: CASKGGTPDTQYF.